The 5 T cell receptor beta chains given below trace back to one sample, sequenced in a study of blood T cell repertoires in COVID-19 (TCRdb year 2020). Libraries were constructed by the immunoSEQ multiplex PCR assay. Here the immuneACCESS table is served through TCRdb, limited to in-frame sequences with V and J called. Missing clones are a known gap in these copies; in checked studies unresolved V genes cover under half, and the rest lacks a known reason. The sample table holds some 330,000 clones, of which 80% to 90% were seen once. Of the sample, 5% to 6% is held by the ten largest clones. Input material: PBMCs or T cells enriched from blood (not recorded which). Receptor source: a man aged 25-45 years who had recovered from COVID-19.

This chain connects TRBV4-2 to TRBJ2-3; tentative D call: TRBD1 (6 bases). With 0 bases removed from V and 3 bases from J, the gap between germline ends came to 13 bases. CDR1 is LGHNA and CDR2 is YNFKEQ in the germline V gene. CDR3 length: 16 amino acids. The CDR3 DNA sequence: TGTGCCAGCAGCCAAGAGGTAGGGGGTGCGACAGATACGCAGTATTTT. This gives the protein CASSQEVGGATDTQYF.

V is TRBV15 and J is TRBJ2-7; TRBD1 matches at 8 bases. Trimming at V came to 4 bases and at J to 3 bases, leaving 2 bases not matched to a gene. Germline CDR1 is LNHNV and CDR2 is YYDKDF (reference sequence). The CDR3 runs 13 residues. The CDR3 spells CATSTDRGYEQYF. DNA of the CDR3: TGTGCCACCAGCACAGACAGGGGCTACGAGCAGTACTTC.

The chain carries TRBV2 and TRBJ1-5, with a possible D match to TRBD1 (5 bases). This CDR3 comprises 15 residues. The V gene lost 8 bases and the J gene lost 4 bases, with 18 bases spanning the gap. Per the germline V gene, CDR1 is SNHLY and CDR2 is FYNNEI. Here the CDR3 reads CASRGVVGGNQPQHF. CDR3 in DNA: TGTGCCAGCCGAGGGGTTGTGGGGGGAAATCAGCCCCAGCATTTT.

The gene calls are TRBV29-1 and TRBJ2-3; unclear D gene. Trimming left V 6 bases short and J 2 bases short, with 6 bases between. Germline V lookup: CDR1 SQVTM, CDR2 ANQGSEA. This CDR3 comprises 11 residues. The CDR3 DNA follows: TGCAGCGTCCGACACACAGATACGCAGTATTTT. This gives the protein CSVRHTDTQYF.

The chain links TRBV7-6 to TRBJ2-7; D gene uncertain. Trimming pared 1 base from V and 2 bases from J, leaving 12 bases between. Germline values: CDR1 SGHVS, CDR2 FNYEAQ. CDR3 size: 15 residues. In DNA, the CDR3 is TGTGCCAGCAGCTTAGGAGGCCTCGGAACCTACGAGCAGTACTTC. As protein: CASSLGGLGTYEQYF.